This T cell receptor (beta chain) was found in a study of control samples from healthy donors and cancer patients. Only in-frame clones appear in the TCRdb table, and some are missing; sequencing was by immunoSEQ multiplex PCR. The sample has tens of thousands of clones; more than 85% are singletons. The sequenced material came from PBMCs. The receptor was isolated from a man aged 40-55 years with colorectal cancer.

CDR3 DNA sequence: TGTGCCAGCAGCCCACAGGGCAACCAAGAGACCCAGTACTTC. Amino acids: CASSPQGNQETQYF. This chain links TRBV7-2 with TRBJ2-5, with TRBD1 as a possible D gene (6 bases). Germline loops: CDR1 SGHTA, CDR2 FQGNSA. The V end lost 5 bases, the J end lost 0 bases, and 10 bases lay between the germline ends. The CDR3 extends over 14 amino acids.